The T cell receptor (beta chain) described here comes from a study of shared clonotypes between healthy human individuals. Sequenced by immunoSEQ multiplex PCR; TCRdb stores in-frame clones only, minus some. Here the sample spans hundreds of thousands of clones, roughly 96% being singletons. V was trimmed by 4 bases and J by 3 bases, leaving 9 bases between them. CDR3 length equals 13 residues. Germline CDR1 is MNHEY and CDR2 is SVGAGI. With respect to this clone: Its antigen remains unidentified.

In the naive CD8 group, cells lacked CD45RO and were positively selected for CCR7, so terminally differentiated effector memory CD45RA+ cells were left out. Study-level points and caveats: Relative to their counterparts shared across all four donors, non-shared clonotypes exhibited diminished generation probabilities. Shared across several donors were roughly 4.8% of the naive CD4 clonotypes.

The genes are TRBV6-5 and TRBJ2-5; weak D call: TRBD2 (6 bases). This TCR was recovered from a woman aged 30 to 39 in good health. The sequenced sample consisted of naive CD8+ T cells sorted from blood. CDR3 DNA: TGTGCCAGCAGTTCACGACTAGAAGAGACCCAGTACTTC. Its translation is CASSSRLEETQYF.